These 12 T cell receptor beta chains share one sample of origin, sequenced in a study of identical twins. TCRdb called the 5' RACE reads again in MiXCR, with one record for every CDR3 protein. The sample has approximately 300,000 distinct CDR3 sequences, roughly 10% seen once. The data also belong to a second study, concerning yellow fever vaccine responses in identical twins.

The specimen sequenced was CD8+ T cells sorted from blood. These receptors originate from a woman aged 18-29 years in good health.

This clonotype was detected many times. The rearrangement links TRBV15 to TRBJ2-2, with 8 nucleotides matching TRBD1. The CDR3 totals 16 residues. J lost 7 bases, V lost 1 base, and 8 bases had no gene match. CDR1 and CDR2 (germline): LNHNV, YYDKDF (reference sequence). This CDR3 reads CATSRVPGGLFGELFF. The CDR3 DNA reads as TGTGCCACCAGCAGAGTTCCAGGGGGCCTTTTCGGGGAGCTGTTTTTT.

This clonotype was observed many times. The chain has TRBV6-6 and TRBJ1-5, with unresolved D. CDR1 and CDR2 (germline): MNHNY, SVGAGI (reference sequence). V was shortened by 7 bases and J by 7 bases, with 14 bases between the two germline ends. The CDR3 sequence is 13 residues long. CDR3 sequence (DNA): TGTGCCAGCATGGAAGGTACCATACAGCCCCAGCATTTT. Translating it yields CASMEGTIQPQHF.

This clonotype was observed a few times. The chain couples TRBV5-1 to TRBJ2-2; unclear D gene. CDR3 length: 13 residues. Germline CDR1 reads SGHRS; CDR2 reads YFSETQ. Trimming took off 3 bases at V and 1 base at J, with 4 bases between the two ends. The CDR3 region has the DNA TGCGCCAGCAGCTGGAAGAACACCGGGGAGCTGTTTTTT. Translated, it gives CASSWKNTGELFF. Supplemented by reference TRBV5-1 and TRBJ2-2, the full variable domain reads KAGVTQTPRYLIKTRGQQVTLSCSPISGHRSVSWYQQTPGQGLQFLFEYFSETQRNKGNFPGRFSGRQFSNSRSEMNVSTLELGDSALYLCASSWKNTGELFFGEGSRLTVL.

This clonotype was observed many times. The J gene is TRBJ2-3, the V gene TRBV12-3 or TRBV12-4; the match to TRBD2 covers 7 bases. CDR3 length: 16 amino acids. J gave up 0 bases and V 2 bases, and 5 bases lay outside the gene matches. CDR3 region: CASSLSTGGSTDTQYF. Here the CDR3 DNA reads TGTGCCAGCAGTTTATCGACGGGAGGCAGCACAGATACGCAGTATTTT.

The rearrangement uses TRBV7-2 and TRBJ2-7; TRBD2 might be the D (6 bases). Trimming removed 1 base from V and 0 bases from J, with 10 bases in between. Germline assignment: CDR1 SGHTA and CDR2 FQGNSA. The CDR3 covers 15 residues. The CDR3, as DNA: TGTGCCAGCAGCTTAGGCGGCGGGAACTCCTACGAGCAGTACTTC. Protein sequence: CASSLGGGNSYEQYF.

This clonotype showed up just a few times. The chain has TRBV7-9 and TRBJ1-5; D remains unclear. Trimming pared 5 bases from V and 7 bases from J, leaving 9 bases between. Germline CDR1 is SEHNR and CDR2 is FQNEAQ (reference sequence). The CDR3 totals 12 residues. The CDR3 spells CASSVGWQPQHF. DNA of the CDR3: TGTGCCAGCAGCGTCGGTTGGCAGCCCCAGCATTTT.

This chain joins TRBV9 and TRBJ2-3, with a weak D call TRBD2 (6 bases). V was cut by 6 bases and J by 0 bases, with 8 bases left in between. The germline V gene encodes CDR1 SGDLS and CDR2 YYNGEE. The CDR3 runs 13 residues. CDR3 residues: CASKGTSTDTQYF. CDR3 bases: TGTGCCAGCAAAGGGACTAGCACAGATACGCAGTATTTT.

This clonotype has more than one count but fewer than ten. This rearrangement joins TRBV6-1 to TRBJ2-1; 16 bases map to TRBD2. This CDR3 has 17 amino acids. Germline V lookup: CDR1 MNHNS, CDR2 SASEGT. V dropped 6 bases and J dropped 8; count of bases not matched to a gene: 10. The CDR3 loop is CASREGLAGGPSYEQFF. CDR3 bases: TGTGCCAGCAGAGAGGGACTAGCGGGGGGGCCTTCGTATGAGCAGTTCTTC.

This clonotype occurred many times. The chain is built from TRBV20-1 and TRBJ2-2, with 13 bases lining up with TRBD2. The CDR3 runs 20 residues. The V segment lost 4 bases and the J segment 0 bases; nucleotides outside the gene matches: 14. Germline CDR1 and CDR2: DFQATT and SNEGSKA (reference sequence). CDR3 amino acids: CSANSWTSGSSETNTGELFF. CDR3 nucleotides: TGCAGTGCTAATTCGTGGACTAGCGGGAGCTCCGAAACGAACACCGGGGAGCTGTTTTTT.

This clonotype was seen at least ten times. CDR3 nucleotide sequence: TGCAGTGCTAGATACACCCTCTCCTACAATGAGCAGTTCTTC. This gives the protein CSARYTLSYNEQFF. V usage is TRBV20-1 and J usage is TRBJ2-1; the D is unclear. Trimming took off 2 bases at V and 0 bases at J, with 8 bases between the two ends. The CDR3 is 14 amino acids. Germline lookup yields CDR1 DFQATT and CDR2 SNEGSKA (reference sequence).

This clonotype was observed many times. V usage is TRBV2 and J usage is TRBJ2-3, with D possibly matching TRBD2 (5 bases). The CDR3 covers 11 residues. Germline assignment: CDR1 SNHLY and CDR2 FYNNEI. The V and J ends lost 6 bases and 6 bases respectively, with 7 bases between them. CDR3 amino acids: CASSSGDTQYF. DNA of the CDR3: TGTGCCAGCAGCTCGGGGGATACGCAGTATTTT.

This clonotype was picked up a small number of times. The chain is built from TRBV7-9 and TRBJ2-5, with 8 bases lining up with TRBD2. V dropped 5 bases and J dropped 2; count of bases not matched to a gene: 4. The CDR3 spans 14 residues. Germline CDR1 SEHNR, CDR2 FQNEAQ (reference sequence). This chain's CDR3 is CASSPLAEQETQYF. DNA of the CDR3: TGTGCCAGCAGCCCACTAGCGGAGCAAGAGACCCAGTACTTC.